Shown below are 26 T cell receptor beta chains from a single sample sequenced in a study of blood T cell repertoires in COVID-19. TCRdb's copy holds only in-frame clones and misses some; the assay was immunoSEQ multiplex PCR. In the table there are fewer than 120,000 clones, 70% to 90% of which are singletons. Input material: peripheral blood. Receptors were obtained from a woman aged 45-59 years with acute or convalescent COVID-19.

The chain combines TRBV7-9 with TRBJ1-5; 8 positions agree with TRBD1. Per the germline V gene, CDR1 is SEHNR and CDR2 is FQNEAQ (reference sequence). V trimming: 10 bases; J trimming: 4 bases; junction bases outside the gene matches: 3. This CDR3 region has 12 residues. The CDR3 loop reads CAIGTGNQPQHF. The DNA of the CDR3 is TGTGCCATCGGGACAGGAAATCAGCCCCAGCATTTT.

The count of this clone is one. The chain combines TRBV6-5 with TRBJ2-7, with 7 bases identical to TRBD2. V lost 0 bases, J lost 0 bases, and 5 bases stayed unmatched. The CDR3 sequence is 16 residues long. Germline V CDR1 and CDR2: MNHEY, SVGAGI. For the CDR3, the DNA is TGTGCCAGCAGTTACTCTGTCGGGAGGCTCTCCTACGAGCAGTACTTC. Translation: CASSYSVGRLSYEQYF.

This clone was seen only once. The chain employs TRBV30 and TRBJ2-1, with D possibly TRBD2 on 5 matching bases. Germline V gene data show CDR1 as GTSNPN and CDR2 as SVGIG (reference sequence). Trimming cost V 0 bases and J 7 bases, with 7 bases left between them. This CDR3 is built from 12 residues. The CDR3 bases are TGTGCCTGGAGTGTAGCGGCGAATGAGCAGTTCTTC. Its protein is CAWSVAANEQFF.

The rearrangement uses TRBV9 and TRBJ2-3, with 7 bases aligning to TRBD1. CDR1 and CDR2 from the germline V gene are SGDLS and YYNGEE. The CDR3 runs to 16 residues. Trimming removed 0 bases from V and 2 bases from J; junction bases left unmatched: 6. The CDR3 region is CASSVDDRAYTDTQYF. For the CDR3, the DNA is TGTGCCAGCAGCGTAGATGACAGGGCCTACACAGATACGCAGTATTTT.

The gene calls are TRBV7-2 and TRBJ2-7; 15 bases line up with TRBD2. The V and J ends lost 0 bases and 6 bases, in that order; junction bases with no gene match: 6. CDR1 is SGHTA, CDR2 FQGNSA, per germline. The CDR3 consists of 17 residues. DNA of the CDR3: TGTGCCAGCAGCTTAGCGGGACTAGCGGGAGGAAGAGGCGAGCAGTACTTC. Its protein is CASSLAGLAGGRGEQYF.

The rearrangement joins TRBV19 to TRBJ2-7; possibly TRBD1 for D (6 bases). CDR1 is LNHDA, CDR2 SQIVND, per germline (reference sequence). Trimming took off 6 bases at V and 5 bases at J, with 17 bases between the two ends. The CDR3 has 14 amino acids. This CDR3 is CASRPGHEEDEQYF. The DNA of the CDR3 is TGTGCCAGTAGGCCGGGACACGAGGAGGACGAGCAGTACTTC.

This clone was picked up one time. The chain is built from TRBV2 and TRBJ2-2; TRBD2 is a possible D gene (5 bases). V lost 7 bases to trimming and J lost 4 bases, with 13 bases between them. Germline V gene lookup returns CDR1 SNHLY and CDR2 FYNNEI. The CDR3 length is 14 residues. The CDR3 nucleotides are TGTGCCAGCAAGGGTTCTAGCAGCACCGGGGAGCTGTTTTTT. This codes for CASKGSSSTGELFF.

The chain is built from TRBV5-1 and TRBJ2-7; 9 bases align to TRBD1. The CDR3 covers 17 residues. V lost 4 bases, J lost 6 bases, and 17 bases stayed unmatched. CDR1 is SGHRS and CDR2 is YFSETQ in the germline V gene. CDR3 in amino acids: CASSPRTGTGLVGEQYF. In DNA, the CDR3 is TGCGCCAGCAGCCCAAGGACCGGGACAGGGTTGGTAGGCGAGCAGTACTTC.

The rearrangement joins TRBV25-1 to TRBJ2-2, with a weak D call TRBD1 (5 bases). CDR1 and CDR2 (germline): MGHDK, SYGVNS. The CDR3 extends over 14 amino acids. The V and J ends lost 1 base and 6 bases respectively, with 9 bases between them. CDR3: CASSEFGASGELFF. DNA of the CDR3: TGTGCCAGCAGTGAATTTGGGGCCTCCGGGGAGCTGTTTTTT.

The CDR3 loop reads CARSPRDRVHEQYF. In nucleotides, the CDR3 is TGTGCCAGAAGCCCCCGGGACAGGGTCCACGAGCAGTACTTC. The chain employs TRBV5-3 and TRBJ2-7; TRBD1 agrees at 9 bases. TRBV5-3 belongs to the ORF category, with a function that is uncertain. V was clipped by 4 bases and J by 5 bases; unmatched bases: 7. The CDR3 runs 14 residues.

This rearrangement joins TRBV24-1 to TRBJ1-1, with D possibly being TRBD1 (5 bases). CDR1 KGHDR and CDR2 SFDVKD come from the germline V gene. The ends were cut back, 5 bases at V and 4 bases at J, with 13 bases in the middle. This CDR3 is 14 amino acids long. CDR3 region: CATSGPQGGTEAFF. The CDR3 nucleotides read TGTGCCACCAGTGGGCCTCAGGGTGGCACTGAAGCTTTCTTT.

The V gene is TRBV5-5, the J gene TRBJ2-3; 7 bases align to TRBD1. The germline gives CDR1 SGHKS, CDR2 YYEKEE (reference sequence). The CDR3 is 15 amino acids. V lost 0 bases to trimming and J lost 5 bases; unmatched junction nucleotides: 6. In DNA, the CDR3 is TGTGCCAGCAGCTTGGGTCCCACAGGGGAAGATACGCAGTATTTT. This gives the protein CASSLGPTGEDTQYF.

This clone was seen a few times. The chain uses TRBV10-1 and TRBJ1-1; perhaps TRBD1 as D (5 bases). The CDR3 is 16 amino acids. Germline V gene lookup returns CDR1 WNHNN and CDR2 SYGVQD (reference sequence). V was shortened by 7 bases and J by 1 base, with 19 bases between the two germline ends. Written as DNA, the CDR3 is TGCGCCAGCAAATCCCCCCGGGACTCAAGGAACACTGAAGCTTTCTTT. Its translation is CASKSPRDSRNTEAFF.

This rearrangement joins TRBV28 to TRBJ2-3; D is perhaps TRBD1 (6 bases). The germline gives CDR1 MDHEN, CDR2 SYDVKM. V gave up 8 bases and J gave up 6 bases, with 9 bases separating them. There are 11 residues in the CDR3. The CDR3 bases are TGTGCCAGCGAGGGGGTCGATACGCAGTATTTT. It translates to CASEGVDTQYF.

The chain combines TRBV19 with TRBJ2-5; D may be TRBD1 (7 bases). Germline-derived CDR1 and CDR2 are LNHDA and SQIVND (reference sequence). The CDR3 spans 14 residues. Trimming left V 4 bases short and J 6 bases short, with 15 bases between. The CDR3 DNA reads as TGTGCCAGTAGTAGCACAGGGGCGGGAAAGACCCAGTACTTC. It is translated as CASSSTGAGKTQYF. Supplemented by reference TRBV19 and TRBJ2-5, the full variable domain reads DGGITQSPKYLFRKEGQNVTLSCEQNLNHDAMYWYRQDPGQGLRLIYYSQIVNDFQKGDIAEGYSVSREKKESFPLTVTSAQKNPTAFYLCASSSTGAGKTQYFGPGTRLLVL.

The chain is built from TRBV6-5 and TRBJ2-1, with D unresolved. This CDR3 has 14 residues. Trimming pared 7 bases from V and 7 bases from J, leaving 17 bases between. Germline CDR1 and CDR2: MNHEY and SVGAGI. The CDR3 is CASKLRLESNEQFF. Here the CDR3 DNA reads TGTGCCAGCAAACTTAGGCTAGAATCGAATGAGCAGTTCTTC.

The rearrangement uses TRBV6-5 and TRBJ2-7; 9 nucleotides align to TRBD2. V dropped 6 bases and J dropped 3; count of bases not matched to a gene: 3. The CDR3 is made up of 13 amino acids. From germline, CDR1 is MNHEY and CDR2 SVGAGI. The CDR3 DNA reads TGTGCCAGCAGCAGACTAGCGGACTACGAGCAGTACTTC. It specifies CASSRLADYEQYF.

V is TRBV5-6 and J is TRBJ2-5, with 7 bases lining up with TRBD2. Germline trimming cut 4 bases from V and 7 bases from J; bases unmatched to any gene: 10. CDR3 length equals 14 residues. From germline, CDR1 is SGHDT and CDR2 YYEEEE. The CDR3: CASSPLTTGGTQYF. The CDR3 bases are TGTGCCAGCAGCCCACTCACCACGGGAGGGACCCAGTACTTC.

The chain's CDR3 is CASSLVQLPMETDTQYF. The CDR3 DNA sequence: TGTGCCAGCAGTTTAGTTCAGTTGCCGATGGAGACAGATACGCAGTATTTT. The chain has TRBV28 and TRBJ2-3; D uncertain. The CDR3 covers 17 residues. Germline V gives CDR1 MDHEN, CDR2 SYDVKM. Trimming removed 2 bases from V and 3 bases from J, with 18 bases in between.

The gene calls are TRBV21-1 and TRBJ1-5; the DNA was not compared with TRBD1, the D call given in the table. TRBV21-1 is designated a pseudogene. CDR3 length: 18 residues. Written as DNA, the CDR3 is TGTGCCAGCATCCGGAGGGGGCCCACAGGGGGCGGCAATCAGCCCCAGCATTTT. This gives the protein CASIRRGPTGGGNQPQHF.

The chain joins TRBV4-2 to TRBJ2-2; 8 positions match TRBD2. With V trimmed by 0 bases and J by 4 bases, 7 bases remained unmatched. Germline values: CDR1 LGHNA, CDR2 YNFKEQ. This CDR3 comprises 17 residues. CDR3 in DNA: TGTGCCAGCAGCCAAGAAGCTAGCGGGTGGCCCACCGGGGAGCTGTTTTTT. Translation: CASSQEASGWPTGELFF.

V gene TRBV9 combines with J gene TRBJ2-2; TRBD1 agrees at 9 bases. Per the germline V gene, CDR1 is SGDLS and CDR2 is YYNGEE. The junction had 14 bases not matched to a gene; V was cut back by 7 bases and J by 4 bases. The CDR3 sequence is 17 residues long. The chain's CDR3 is CASRGGQQGAITGELFF. The CDR3 DNA reads as TGTGCCAGCCGCGGGGGACAACAGGGGGCGATCACCGGGGAGCTGTTTTTT.

This chain connects TRBV30 to TRBJ1-2; the D gene is possibly TRBD1 (6 bases). Trimming removed 2 bases from V and 5 bases from J, with 12 bases in between. The V gene's germline CDR1 is GTSNPN and CDR2 SVGIG (reference sequence). This CDR3 has 13 residues. The CDR3 loop reads CAWSIRQDYGYTF. The DNA of the CDR3 is TGTGCCTGGAGTATTCGACAGGATTATGGCTACACCTTC.

In DNA form, the CDR3 reads TGTGCCAGCCCTCTACTAGCGGGGGGGGGCAATGAGCAGTTCTTC. Translated: CASPLLAGGGNEQFF. The V gene is TRBV6-5, the J gene TRBJ2-1, with 13 bases aligning to TRBD2. V was clipped by 8 bases and J by 6 bases; unmatched bases: 7. The germline V gene has CDR1 MNHEY and CDR2 SVGAGI. The CDR3 spans 15 residues.

The rearrangement links TRBV5-1 to TRBJ1-2; D may be TRBD1 (6 bases). Germline V gene lookup returns CDR1 SGHRS and CDR2 YFSETQ. The ends were cut back, 3 bases at V and 5 bases at J, with 11 bases in the middle. This CDR3 region has 13 residues. The CDR3 sequence: CASSSGQPYGYTF. The CDR3 DNA is TGCGCCAGCAGCTCAGGACAGCCGTATGGCTACACCTTC.

V is TRBV11-2 and J is TRBJ2-6; D remains unclear. Trimming took 1 base from V and 3 from J, leaving 7 bases between them. The CDR3 loop spans 15 amino acids. Per germline, CDR1 SGHAT and CDR2 FQNNGV. The CDR3 loop is CASSLALGGANVLTF. The CDR3 DNA follows: TGTGCCAGCAGCTTAGCTCTAGGTGGGGCCAACGTCCTGACTTTC. The full variable domain, with the rest looked up from reference TRBV11-2 and TRBJ2-6, is EAGVAQSPRYKIIEKRQSVAFWCNPISGHATLYWYQQILGQGPKLLIQFQNNGVVDDSQLPKDRFSAERLKGVDSTLKIQPAKLEDSAVYLCASSLALGGANVLTFGAGSRLTVL.